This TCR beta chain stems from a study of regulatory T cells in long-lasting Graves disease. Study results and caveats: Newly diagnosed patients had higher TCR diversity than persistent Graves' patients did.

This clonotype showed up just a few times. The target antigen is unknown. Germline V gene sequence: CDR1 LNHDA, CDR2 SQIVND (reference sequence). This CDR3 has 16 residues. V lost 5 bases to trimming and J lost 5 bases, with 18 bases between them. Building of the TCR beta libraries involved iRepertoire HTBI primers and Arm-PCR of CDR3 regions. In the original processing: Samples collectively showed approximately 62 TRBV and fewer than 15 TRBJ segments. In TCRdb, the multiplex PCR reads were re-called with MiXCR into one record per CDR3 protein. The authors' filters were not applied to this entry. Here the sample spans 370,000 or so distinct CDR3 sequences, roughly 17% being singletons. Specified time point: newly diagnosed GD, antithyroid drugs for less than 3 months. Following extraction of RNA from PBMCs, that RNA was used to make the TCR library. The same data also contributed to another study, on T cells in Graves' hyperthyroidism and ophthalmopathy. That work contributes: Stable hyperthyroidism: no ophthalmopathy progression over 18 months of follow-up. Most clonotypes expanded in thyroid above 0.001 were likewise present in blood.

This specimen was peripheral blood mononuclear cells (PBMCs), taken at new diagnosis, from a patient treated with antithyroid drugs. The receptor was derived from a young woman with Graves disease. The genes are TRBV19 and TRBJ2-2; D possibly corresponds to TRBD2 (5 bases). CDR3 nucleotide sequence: TGTGCCAGTAGTTCTCTTGGGCGGGCCGAGACCGGGGAGCTGTTTTTT. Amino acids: CASSSLGRAETGELFF.